The 23 T cell receptor beta chains reported below all come from one sample, sequenced in a study of T cells after yellow fever vaccination. Via MiXCR, TCRdb re-called the 5' RACE reads, giving one row per CDR3 protein. Of 510,000 or so distinct CDR3 sequences listed, under 25% are singletons. This sample comprised PBMCs, obtained 15 days after the yellow fever booster vaccination. The receptors stem from a man aged 30-40 years who received the YFV17D yellow fever vaccine.

This clonotype has ten or more counts. V gene TRBV5-1 combines with J gene TRBJ2-5; no reliable D call. The CDR3 is 14 residues long. From germline, CDR1 is SGHRS and CDR2 YFSETQ. V lost 1 base, J lost 5 bases, and 12 bases lay in between. The CDR3 loop is CASSLTGLRETQYF. CDR3 coding DNA: TGCGCCAGCAGCTTGACCGGGCTTAGGGAGACCCAGTACTTC.

The gene calls are TRBV5-4 and TRBJ2-1; 7 bases are shared with TRBD1. The germline gives CDR1 SGHNT, CDR2 YYREEE (reference sequence). This CDR3 is built from 14 residues. V shed 1 base, J shed 5 bases, and the junction held 3 bases outside the gene matches. CDR3 residues: CASSLRQGDNEQFF. CDR3 bases: TGTGCCAGCAGCTTGAGACAGGGAGACAATGAGCAGTTCTTC.

V is TRBV12-3 or TRBV12-4 and J is TRBJ2-1; 8 nucleotides align to TRBD2. V shed 5 bases and J 1 base; nucleotides not matched to a gene: 10. CDR3 length: 17 amino acids. The CDR3 sequence: CASSVGSGRTSYNEQFF. CDR3 DNA sequence: TGTGCCAGCAGTGTGGGAAGCGGGAGAACTTCCTACAATGAGCAGTTCTTC.

This clonotype has at least ten counts. The rearrangement uses TRBV14 and TRBJ2-4; perhaps TRBD1 as D (5 bases). The CDR3 consists of 14 residues. The V and J ends lost 4 bases and 9 bases respectively, with 16 bases between them. CDR1 SGHDN and CDR2 FVKESK come from the germline V gene. The CDR3 nucleotides are TGTGCCAGCAGCCTCGGTCGGACAAGGGGCATTCAGTACTTC. It codes for CASSLGRTRGIQYF.

Only a few counts were recorded for this clonotype. The chain has TRBV5-1 and TRBJ1-1; tentative D call: TRBD1 (5 bases). The CDR3 loop spans 15 amino acids. Trimming cost V 1 base and J 4 bases, with 14 bases left between them. The germline CDR1 and CDR2 sequences are SGHRS and YFSETQ. This CDR3 reads CASSLFQGESTEAFF. CDR3 nucleotide sequence: TGCGCCAGCAGCTTGTTCCAGGGCGAGAGCACTGAAGCTTTCTTT.

This rearrangement joins TRBV5-1 to TRBJ2-2; D might be TRBD2 (6 bases). This CDR3 spans 16 amino acids. Germline V gives CDR1 SGHRS, CDR2 YFSETQ. V lost 2 bases and J 5 bases, leaving 16 bases between the germline ends. DNA for the CDR3: TGCGCCAGCAGCTTCTCCCTGCGGGAATTGACCGGGGAGCTGTTTTTT. Translated: CASSFSLRELTGELFF. Variable domain in full (rest from reference TRBV5-1 and TRBJ2-2): KAGVTQTPRYLIKTRGQQVTLSCSPISGHRSVSWYQQTPGQGLQFLFEYFSETQRNKGNFPGRFSGRQFSNSRSEMNVSTLELGDSALYLCASSFSLRELTGELFFGEGSRLTVL.

The genes are TRBV6-4 and TRBJ2-1; D uncertain. This CDR3 has 13 amino acids. CDR1 is MRHNA and CDR2 is SNTAGT in the germline V gene. Trimming stripped 3 bases from V and 4 bases from J, with 7 bases between. CDR3 residues: CASSEPPYNEQFF. The DNA of the CDR3 is TGTGCCAGCAGTGAGCCCCCGTACAATGAGCAGTTCTTC.

The sample holds a few counts of this clonotype. The chain carries TRBV11-2 and TRBJ2-2; maybe TRBD1 (6 bases). CDR1 and CDR2 (germline): SGHAT, FQNNGV. The V end was cut by 5 bases, the J end by 1 base, with 11 bases between. This CDR3 spans 15 amino acids. CDR3 nucleotide sequence: TGTGCCAGCAGCCCCCTGGACAGGAACACCGGGGAGCTGTTTTTT. Translating gives CASSPLDRNTGELFF.

This chain links TRBV12-3 or TRBV12-4 with TRBJ1-4; 7 nucleotides match TRBD1. V lost 5 bases, J lost 4 bases, and 7 bases stayed unmatched. The CDR3 covers 15 residues. CDR3 sequence: CASSPGTESNEKLFF. CDR3 coding DNA: TGTGCCAGCAGTCCGGGGACAGAAAGTAATGAAAAACTGTTTTTT.

In this sample, this clonotype turned up many times. The chain uses TRBV20-1 and TRBJ2-7; no reliable D call. With 0 bases removed from V and 3 bases from J, the gap between germline ends came to 3 bases. Germline lookup yields CDR1 DFQATT and CDR2 SNEGSKA (reference sequence). CDR3 length: 11 amino acids. CDR3 in DNA: TGCAGTGCTAGAGAAAACTACGAGCAGTACTTC. Translated, it gives CSARENYEQYF.

This clonotype was seen more than once but under ten times. This CDR3 is CASSQDHRRDSPLHF. The CDR3 coding sequence is TGCGCCAGCAGCCAAGATCATCGGCGGGATTCACCCCTCCACTTT. The V and J genes are TRBV4-3 and TRBJ1-6, with D uncertain. Germline CDR1 reads LGHNA; CDR2 reads YSLEER. V shed 0 bases and J shed 8 bases, with 11 bases lying between them. This CDR3 spans 15 amino acids.

The CDR3 loop reads CASSSGLSNQPQHF. CDR3 sequence (DNA): TGTGCCAGCAGTTCGGGGCTAAGCAATCAGCCCCAGCATTTT. The chain uses TRBV12-3 or TRBV12-4 and TRBJ1-5; a weak D match, TRBD1 (5 bases). The CDR3 contains 14 residues. V lost 4 bases and J lost 1, with 8 bases in between.

The chain links TRBV5-1 to TRBJ2-3; 7 nucleotides line up with TRBD2. The CDR3 is 16 residues long. Trimming removed 2 bases from V and 2 bases from J; junction bases left unmatched: 8. The germline CDR1 and CDR2 sequences are SGHRS and YFSETQ. Here the CDR3 DNA reads TGCGCCAGCAGCTTAGGGGCTAGCGGCCCCACAGATACGCAGTATTTT. Translated, it gives CASSLGASGPTDTQYF. The complete variable domain, with remaining parts taken from reference TRBV5-1 and TRBJ2-3, reads KAGVTQTPRYLIKTRGQQVTLSCSPISGHRSVSWYQQTPGQGLQFLFEYFSETQRNKGNFPGRFSGRQFSNSRSEMNVSTLELGDSALYLCASSLGASGPTDTQYFGPGTRLTVL.

V gene TRBV7-2 combines with J gene TRBJ2-7; possibly TRBD1 or TRBD2 for D (6 bases each). CDR3 length: 14 residues. In germline, CDR1 is SGHTA, CDR2 FQGNSA. The V gene lost 1 base and the J gene lost 7 bases, with 14 bases spanning the gap. DNA for the CDR3: TGTGCCAGCAGCTTAGGGGGGGTGCAGGGGGAGCAGTACTTC. This encodes CASSLGGVQGEQYF.

The CDR3 DNA follows: TGCAGTGCTAGGGCCATGGCGGCGGGAGGTACGGGGGACATTCAGTACTTC. It translates to CSARAMAAGGTGDIQYF. The rearrangement uses TRBV20-1 and TRBJ2-4, with TRBD2 identical over 8 bases. Germline CDR1 reads DFQATT; CDR2 reads SNEGSKA (reference sequence). This CDR3 has 17 amino acids. V lost 3 bases and J lost 8; bases outside the gene matches: 18.

V usage is TRBV28 and J usage is TRBJ2-3; the D is unclear. The V gene lost 7 bases and the J gene lost 2 bases, with 19 bases spanning the gap. CDR3 size: 16 residues. From germline, CDR1 is MDHEN and CDR2 SYDVKM. The CDR3, as DNA: TGTGCCAGCAATGGGTGGGCGGAGACCCCCACAGATACGCAGTATTTT. Translating it yields CASNGWAETPTDTQYF.

The table lists this clonotype with a few counts. The chain uses TRBV7-8 and TRBJ2-1; D unresolved. Trimming shortened V by 4 bases and J by 2 bases, and 9 bases separated the two germline ends. The CDR3 sequence is 14 residues long. Germline CDR1 SGHVS, CDR2 FQNEAQ. This CDR3 is CASSSVVAYNEQFF. The CDR3, as DNA: TGTGCCAGCAGCTCCGTTGTGGCCTACAATGAGCAGTTCTTC.

This clonotype appeared a few times. This sequence joins TRBV4-3 and TRBJ1-1; 7 nucleotides agree with TRBD1. Germline trimming cut 2 bases from V and 5 bases from J; bases unmatched to any gene: 8. From germline, CDR1 is LGHNA and CDR2 YSLEER. This CDR3 is built from 15 residues. The DNA for the CDR3 is TGCGCCAGCAGCCAAACCGACAGGGTATTTACTGAAGCTTTCTTT. Translation gives CASSQTDRVFTEAFF.

This clonotype was counted between two and nine times. The chain links TRBV25-1 to TRBJ1-2; 10 nucleotides agree with TRBD1. V was clipped by 4 bases and J by 8 bases; unmatched bases: 7. Germline V gives CDR1 MGHDK, CDR2 SYGVNS. The CDR3 has 14 amino acids. The CDR3 sequence is CASSGGGTGDGYTF. In DNA form, the CDR3 reads TGTGCCAGCAGTGGGGGGGGGACAGGGGACGGCTACACCTTC.

This clonotype was observed many times. The J gene is TRBJ2-1, the V gene TRBV7-2; no firm D call. Germline values: CDR1 SGHTA, CDR2 FQGNSA. The V and J ends lost 2 bases and 4 bases respectively, with 18 bases between them. This CDR3 region has 17 residues. The CDR3 spells CASSLQAPLLGYNEQFF. The CDR3 region has the DNA TGTGCCAGCAGCTTACAGGCTCCCCTGCTGGGGTACAATGAGCAGTTCTTC.

This clonotype was seen a few times. The genes are TRBV20-1 and TRBJ2-7; 10 nucleotides align to TRBD1. Germline loops: CDR1 DFQATT, CDR2 SNEGSKA (reference sequence). The CDR3 is made up of 13 amino acids. Trimming removed 7 bases from V and 6 bases from J; junction bases left unmatched: 9. CDR3 amino acids: CSVRDRGFVEQYF. As DNA, the CDR3 is TGCAGTGTTCGGGACAGGGGATTTGTCGAGCAGTACTTC.

This chain uses TRBV7-3 with TRBJ2-2; D is unclear. The length of the CDR3 is 12 residues. Germline assignment: CDR1 SGHTA and CDR2 FQGTGA. V lost 2 bases and J 6 bases, leaving 4 bases between the germline ends. The CDR3 region is CASSLLSGELFF. The DNA for the CDR3 is TGTGCCAGCAGCTTACTTTCCGGGGAGCTGTTTTTT.

This rearrangement joins TRBV10-3 to TRBJ2-2; D uncertain. This CDR3 is 11 amino acids long. V gave up 6 bases and J gave up 5 bases, with 4 bases separating them. CDR1 is ENHRY and CDR2 is SYGVKD in the germline V gene. The CDR3 DNA reads as TGTGCCATCAGACTAACCGGGGAGCTGTTTTTT. Protein: CAIRLTGELFF.